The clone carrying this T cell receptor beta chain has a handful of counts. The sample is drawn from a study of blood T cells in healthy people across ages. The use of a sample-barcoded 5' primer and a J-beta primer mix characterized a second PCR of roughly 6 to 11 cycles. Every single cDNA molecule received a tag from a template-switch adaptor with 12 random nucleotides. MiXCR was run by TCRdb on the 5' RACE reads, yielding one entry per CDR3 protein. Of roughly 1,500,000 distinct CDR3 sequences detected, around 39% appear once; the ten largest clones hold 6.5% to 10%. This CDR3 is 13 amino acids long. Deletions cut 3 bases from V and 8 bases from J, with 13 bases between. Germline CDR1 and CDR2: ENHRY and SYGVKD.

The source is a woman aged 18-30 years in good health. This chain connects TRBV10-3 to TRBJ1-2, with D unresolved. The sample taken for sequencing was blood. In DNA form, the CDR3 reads TGTGCCATCAGTGATGACATTAGTCGGGGCTACACCTTC. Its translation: CAISDDISRGYTF.